This T cell receptor beta chain was observed in a study of blood T cell repertoires in COVID-19. Overall study context: Acute and convalescent COVID-19 specimens originated in the United States, Italy and Spain.

Using immunoSEQ multiplex PCR, the repertoire was profiled, and TCRdb retains in-frame clones only, with some absent. This sample has approximately 100,000 clones, with nearly 90% found just once. Source material: peripheral blood. The source is a woman between 55 and 75 years old with acute or convalescent COVID-19.

The CDR3 here is CASSSGVNTEAFF. CDR3 nucleotide sequence: TGTGCCAGCAGCTCGGGGGTGAACACTGAAGCTTTCTTT. V gene TRBV11-2 combines with J gene TRBJ1-1; maybe TRBD1 (5 bases). Trimming left V 4 bases short and J 0 bases short, with 6 bases between. In germline, CDR1 is SGHAT, CDR2 FQNNGV. The CDR3 has 13 residues.